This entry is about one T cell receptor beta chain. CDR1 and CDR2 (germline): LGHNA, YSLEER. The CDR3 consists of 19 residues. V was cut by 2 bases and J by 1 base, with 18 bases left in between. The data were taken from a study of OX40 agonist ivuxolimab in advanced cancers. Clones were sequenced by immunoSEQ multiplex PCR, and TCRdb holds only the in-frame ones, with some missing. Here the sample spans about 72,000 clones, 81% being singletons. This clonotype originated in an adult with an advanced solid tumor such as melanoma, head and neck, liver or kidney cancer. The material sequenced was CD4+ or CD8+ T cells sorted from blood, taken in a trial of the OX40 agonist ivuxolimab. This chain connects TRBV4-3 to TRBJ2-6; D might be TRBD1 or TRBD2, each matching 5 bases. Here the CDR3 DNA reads TGCGCCAGCAGCCAATTCCCGAGGGGCGCGGGTTCTGGGGCCAACGTCCTGACTTTC. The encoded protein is CASSQFPRGAGSGANVLTF.